The present T cell receptor (beta chain) was sequenced within a study of cytomegalovirus exposure and HLA in healthy donors. Germline V gives CDR1 SGHNT, CDR2 YYREEE (reference sequence). After removal of 1 base from V and 4 bases from J, the junction contained 3 bases not matched to a gene. The CDR3 is 15 amino acids. Study observations and caveats: Later work found most CMV-associated TCR beta chains apparently HLA-restricted. Both high specificity and high sensitivity reportedly marked the classifier's diagnosis of cytomegalovirus status. Follow-up analysis later connected one missense variant in DCLRE1C with trimming of TCR beta V- and J-genes. It was fewer than 200 TCR beta chains that were listed as cytomegalovirus-associated.

Both 60 Vbeta primers and 13 Jbeta primers went into the PCR. Only in-frame clones appear in the TCRdb table, and some are missing; sequencing was by immunoSEQ multiplex PCR. The sample comprises approximately 160,000 clones, roughly 80% of which are singletons, and about 1.9% rests with the top ten. On this clone: Its cognate antigen is unknown.

Sequences were obtained from PBMCs. The chain has TRBV5-4 and TRBJ1-4, with 8 bases that match TRBD1. The clonotype comes from a human donor in good health. The CDR3 DNA sequence: TGTGCCAGCAGCTTGTCGACAGGGGTTAATGAAAAACTGTTTTTT. It translates to CASSLSTGVNEKLFF.